The 10 T cell receptor beta chains below come from one sample, sequenced in a study of blood T cell repertoires in COVID-19. Using immunoSEQ multiplex PCR, the repertoire was profiled, and TCRdb retains in-frame clones only, with some absent. Of approximately 94,000 clones in the sample, roughly 88% were seen once. Sequences were obtained from peripheral blood. These receptors were taken from a woman aged 65 to 85 with acute or convalescent COVID-19.

V and J are TRBV2 and TRBJ1-1; 7 nucleotides align to TRBD1. CDR1 SNHLY and CDR2 FYNNEI come from the germline V gene. This CDR3 has 15 amino acids. V dropped 5 bases and J dropped 4; count of bases not matched to a gene: 10. CDR3 DNA sequence: TGTGCCAGCAGTATCCGGGACAGCTTTTCCACTGAAGCTTTCTTT. Translating gives CASSIRDSFSTEAFF.

The chain carries TRBV5-1 and TRBJ1-2; D perhaps matches TRBD1 (5 bases). CDR1 and CDR2 (germline): SGHRS, YFSETQ. Trimming removed 0 bases at V and 3 bases at J, with 12 bases between. The CDR3 has 15 residues. This CDR3 is CASSLAGAGYYGYTF. CDR3 nucleotide sequence: TGCGCCAGCAGCTTGGCTGGGGCCGGGTACTATGGCTACACCTTC.

The rearrangement joins TRBV3-1 (or the pseudogene TRBV3-2) to TRBJ2-1; TRBD2 agrees at 9 bases. The V gene's germline CDR1 is LGHDT and CDR2 YNNKEL (reference sequence). This CDR3 has 18 residues. V trimming: 3 bases; J trimming: 0 bases; junction bases outside the gene matches: 9. In DNA form, the CDR3 reads TGTGCCAGCAGCCAGCTAGCGGGAAGTCTAAACTCCTACAATGAGCAGTTCTTC. It specifies CASSQLAGSLNSYNEQFF.

The chain carries TRBV5-4 and TRBJ1-2, with unresolved D. Per the germline V gene, CDR1 is SGHNT and CDR2 is YYREEE (reference sequence). CDR3 length: 16 residues. With 4 bases removed from V and 4 bases from J, the gap between germline ends came to 20 bases. CDR3 amino acids: CASSVPSGLSGYGYTF. The CDR3 region has the DNA TGTGCCAGCAGCGTCCCGTCAGGCCTTAGCGGCTATGGCTACACCTTC.

The chain links TRBV19 to TRBJ2-3, with TRBD2 matching 11 bases. V gave up 5 bases and J gave up 2 bases; unmatched junction bases: 6. Germline V gives CDR1 LNHDA, CDR2 SQIVND (reference sequence). The CDR3 consists of 16 residues. The CDR3 reads CASSAGLAAFTDTQYF. In nucleotides, the CDR3 is TGTGCCAGTAGTGCGGGACTAGCGGCTTTCACAGATACGCAGTATTTT.

V is TRBV11-2 and J is TRBJ2-7, with 11 bases that match TRBD1. The CDR3 loop spans 14 amino acids. CDR1 SGHAT and CDR2 FQNNGV come from the germline V gene. The ends lost 5 bases at V and 4 bases at J; junction bases unmatched: 4. This CDR3 reads CASSADRGLYEQYF. The CDR3 nucleotides read TGTGCCAGCAGCGCGGACAGGGGGCTTTACGAGCAGTACTTC. Full variable domain (missing parts from reference TRBV11-2 and TRBJ2-7): EAGVAQSPRYKIIEKRQSVAFWCNPISGHATLYWYQQILGQGPKLLIQFQNNGVVDDSQLPKDRFSAERLKGVDSTLKIQPAKLEDSAVYLCASSADRGLYEQYFGPGTRLTVT.

The chain recombines TRBV9 with TRBJ1-2; the match to TRBD1 covers 7 bases. Germline CDR1 reads SGDLS; CDR2 reads YYNGEE. Trimming cost V 4 bases and J 4 bases; bases outside gene matches: 10. The CDR3 spans 15 residues. In DNA form, the CDR3 reads TGTGCCAGCAGCTTATATGAGACAGGGACCTATGGCTACACCTTC. Its translation: CASSLYETGTYGYTF. Together with reference TRBV9 and TRBJ1-2, the CDR3 gives the full variable domain: DSGVTQTPKHLITATGQRVTLRCSPRSGDLSVYWYQQSLDQGLQFLIQYYNGEERAKGNILERFSAQQFPDLHSELNLSSLELGDSALYFCASSLYETGTYGYTFGSGTRLTVV.

This chain links TRBV6-1 with TRBJ1-1, with D tentatively TRBD1 (6 bases). Per germline, CDR1 MNHNS and CDR2 SASEGT. With 3 bases removed from V and 1 base from J, the gap between germline ends came to 21 bases. The CDR3 is 18 residues long. CDR3 residues: CASSDIGQRSYGNTEAFF. CDR3 DNA sequence: TGTGCCAGCAGTGATATAGGACAGCGGAGTTACGGGAACACTGAAGCTTTCTTT.

This clone was seen once. V usage is TRBV7-6 and J usage is TRBJ2-7, with a possible D match to TRBD2 (6 bases). V dropped 5 bases and J dropped 1 base, with 18 bases sitting between them. CDR1 SGHVS and CDR2 FNYEAQ come from the germline V gene. CDR3 length: 16 amino acids. DNA for the CDR3: TGTGCCAGCAGCCCCGCGGGCCTAGGAGGGTCCTACGAGCAGTACTTC. It is translated as CASSPAGLGGSYEQYF.

The chain joins TRBV6-6 to TRBJ2-4; 7 nucleotides match TRBD1. CDR3 length: 15 amino acids. Trimming removed 6 bases from V and 0 bases from J; junction bases left unmatched: 5. Per the germline V gene, CDR1 is MNHNY and CDR2 is SVGAGI (reference sequence). The CDR3 bases are TGTGCCAGCAGCCGAGACAGGGCAGCCAAAAACATTCAGTACTTC. It translates to CASSRDRAAKNIQYF.